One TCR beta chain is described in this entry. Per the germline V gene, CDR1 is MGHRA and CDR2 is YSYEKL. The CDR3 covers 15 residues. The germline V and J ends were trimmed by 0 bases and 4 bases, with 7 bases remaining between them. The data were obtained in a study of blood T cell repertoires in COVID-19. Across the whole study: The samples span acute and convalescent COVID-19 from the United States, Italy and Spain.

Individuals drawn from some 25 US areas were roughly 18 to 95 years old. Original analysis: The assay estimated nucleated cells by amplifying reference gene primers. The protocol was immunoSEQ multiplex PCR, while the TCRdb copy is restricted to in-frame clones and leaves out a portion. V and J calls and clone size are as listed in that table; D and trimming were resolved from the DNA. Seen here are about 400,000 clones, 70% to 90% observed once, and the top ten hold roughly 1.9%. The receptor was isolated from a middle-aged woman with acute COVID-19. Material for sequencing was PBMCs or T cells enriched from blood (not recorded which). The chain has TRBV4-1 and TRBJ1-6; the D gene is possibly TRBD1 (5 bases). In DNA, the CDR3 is TGCGCCAGCAGCCAAGAGGGGGGGTATAATTCACCCCTCCACTTT. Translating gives CASSQEGGYNSPLHF.